A single sample is the source of the 3 T cell receptor beta chains below, sequenced in a study of T cell responses to AZD1222 COVID-19 vaccine. Produced via immunoSEQ multiplex PCR; TCRdb's table is partial and in-frame only. The sample holds approximately 160,000 clones, under 95% seen once. Sequencing used peripheral blood, obtained on day 0 of AZD1222 vaccination. Receptor source: an adult in good health.

This clone was detected once. The V and J genes are TRBV7-2 and TRBJ2-7; D possibly matches TRBD1 or TRBD2 (6 bases each). The CDR3 has 16 amino acids. Trimming shortened V by 2 bases and J by 2 bases, and 16 bases separated the two germline ends. CDR1 SGHTA and CDR2 FQGNSA come from the germline V gene. Here the CDR3 DNA reads TGTGCCAGCAGCTTAAGGGCACAGGGAGGTCCCTACGAGCAGTACTTC. Translating gives CASSLRAQGGPYEQYF. Based on the CDR3 plus reference TRBV7-2 and TRBJ2-7, the full variable domain is GAGVSQSPSNKVTEKGKDVELRCDPISGHTALYWYRQSLGQGLEFLIYFQGNSAPDKSGLPSDRFSAERTGGSVSTLTIQRTQQEDSAVYLCASSLRAQGGPYEQYFGPGTRLTVT.

The chain has TRBV24-1 and TRBJ1-2; 9 bases line up with TRBD1. The V gene end was trimmed by 4 bases and the J gene end by 8 bases; junction bases not matched to a gene: 7. This CDR3 has 14 amino acids. Germline CDR1 reads KGHDR; CDR2 reads SFDVKD. The CDR3 loop reads CATSESGTGYGYTF. CDR3 sequence (DNA): TGTGCCACCAGTGAATCCGGGACAGGGTACGGCTACACCTTC.

This rearrangement joins TRBV19 to TRBJ1-2; 7 nucleotides line up with TRBD1. V lost 6 bases, J lost 5 bases, and 6 bases stayed unmatched. The CDR3 extends over 13 amino acids. The germline V gene has CDR1 LNHDA and CDR2 SQIVND (reference sequence). The CDR3 bases are TGTGCCAGTAGCCCCTGGGACAGTTATGGCTACACCTTC. Translated, it gives CASSPWDSYGYTF.